This TCR beta chain was documented in a study of control samples from healthy donors and cancer patients. TCRdb's table, derived via immunoSEQ multiplex PCR, lists solely in-frame clones and lacks some. The sample has 25,000 to 30,000 clones, nearly 90% seen once. This CDR3 contains 19 residues. The ends were cut back, 3 bases at V and 2 bases at J, with 26 bases in the middle. Germline V gives CDR1 SGHTA, CDR2 FQGNSA. The rearrangement uses TRBV7-2 and TRBJ2-7, with D possibly TRBD1 on 6 matching bases. The sequence was collected from a female donor with melanoma. Sequenced: formalin-fixed, paraffin-embedded tissue. The CDR3 nucleotides are TGTGCCAGCAGCTTCGGGACACCGACACTCTCCCTCCTACCCTACGAGCAGTACTTC. Translated: CASSFGTPTLSLLPYEQYF.